These 6 T cell receptor beta chains were all obtained from the same sample, sequenced in a study of T-cell memory formation after mild COVID-19. TCRdb itself ran the 5' RACE reads through MiXCR, one entry per CDR3 protein. The sample yields 300,000 to 350,000 distinct CDR3 sequences, 15% to 20% seen once. The sample was PBMCs or a T cell subset sorted from them (not recorded which). All receptors come from a man between 18 and 29 years old who had mild COVID-19 (a few samples of this study predate the infection). Cell type and time point are not known.

This clonotype has ten or more counts. This chain connects TRBV4-1 to TRBJ2-4, with D possibly being TRBD1 (6 bases). The CDR3 totals 15 residues. Trimming left V 4 bases short and J 7 bases short, with 17 bases between. Germline V gene sequence: CDR1 MGHRA, CDR2 YSYEKL. Here the CDR3 reads CASSRTQGLNNIQYF. The CDR3 nucleotides are TGCGCCAGCAGCCGAACCCAGGGGCTGAACAACATTCAGTACTTC.

This clonotype has just a few counts. This sequence joins TRBV7-9 and TRBJ2-7; no clear D. Germline V CDR1 and CDR2: SEHNR, FQNEAQ (reference sequence). This CDR3 is built from 15 residues. Trimming removed 4 bases from V and 3 bases from J, with 16 bases in between. The CDR3 region has the DNA TGTGCCAGCAGCTCGTCCCGATTAAGCTACTACGAGCAGTACTTC. Translating gives CASSSSRLSYYEQYF.

This sequence joins TRBV11-2 and TRBJ1-6, with D perhaps TRBD1 (6 bases). This CDR3 is 16 amino acids long. Trimming shortened V by 5 bases and J by 5 bases, and 16 bases separated the two germline ends. The V gene's germline CDR1 is SGHAT and CDR2 FQNNGV. CDR3 in amino acids: CASSRTGGTNNSPLHF. The CDR3 DNA reads as TGTGCCAGCAGCCGAACGGGGGGCACTAATAATTCACCCCTCCACTTT.

The chain recombines TRBV7-6 with TRBJ2-7; TRBD1 agrees at 10 bases. Germline V gene data show CDR1 as SGHVS and CDR2 as FNYEAQ. CDR3 length: 15 residues. V gave up 5 bases and J gave up 2 bases; unmatched junction bases: 6. As DNA, the CDR3 is TGTGCCAGCAGCCTCCAGACAGGGGGCCCCTACGAGCAGTACTTC. Residues: CASSLQTGGPYEQYF.

The chain couples TRBV5-6 to TRBJ2-1, with D unclear. Trimming pared 0 bases from V and 10 bases from J, leaving 11 bases between. CDR1 SGHDT and CDR2 YYEEEE come from the germline V gene. There are 13 residues in the CDR3. The CDR3 coding sequence is TGTGCCAGCAGCTTGGCCTACCTAGTCGAGCAGTTCTTC. Translated, it gives CASSLAYLVEQFF.

This rearrangement joins TRBV3-1 to TRBJ2-3, with 8 bases that match TRBD2. This CDR3 is 19 amino acids long. V gave up 4 bases and J gave up 0 bases; unmatched junction bases: 15. Per the germline V gene, CDR1 is LGHDT and CDR2 is YNNKEL (reference sequence). The CDR3 DNA reads as TGTGCCAGCAGCCTTCTCCTGACTGGGACTAGACTTAGCACAGATACGCAGTATTTT. Translated, it gives CASSLLLTGTRLSTDTQYF.